This T cell receptor (beta chain) was recorded in a study of T cell clonality in common variable immunodeficiency. CVID subjects were around 16 female and roughly 31 male, aged about 8 to 65. Blood came from CVID subjects not ill and not taking immunomodulatory or immunosuppressive medication. Study-wide findings and caveats: Fewer deletions and N-nucleotide insertions were reportedly seen in common variable immunodeficiency TCR beta sequences.

In regard to this clone: Its antigen is undetermined. The junction and the germline gene differ at one end; a read error may be behind it. The sequenced fragment ends 3 residues before the CDR3 boundary, so the rest is inferred from the germline J gene.

The CDR3 sequence is 14 residues long. Germline V gene lookup returns CDR1 SSHAT and CDR2 FNYEAQ (reference sequence). Clones were sequenced by immunoSEQ multiplex PCR, and TCRdb holds only the in-frame ones, with some missing. This repertoire holds fewer than 20,000 clones, and none appear only once. The sequence came from a human donor with common variable immunodeficiency. This chain connects TRBV7-7 to TRBJ2-3; D remains unclear. The sequencing sample was made of peripheral blood mononuclear cells. CDR3 bases read: TGTGCCTGCAGCTTAAATCCCCTCACAGATACG. Amino acids: CACSLNPLTDT. In full, the CDR3 reads CACSLNPLTDTQYF.